The 18 T cell receptor beta chains listed next were all sequenced from one sample in a study of low-dose radiotherapy and immunotherapy resistance in tumors. The time point is: before trial treatment. cDNA synthesis used a TRAV/TRBV-specific primer set for both chains. A constant-region primer paired with the V-primer adapter amplified TCRs over about 19 PCR cycles. From the reads, TCRdb called clonotypes with MiXCR, one entry per CDR3 protein. Of tens of thousands of distinct CDR3 sequences listed, around 32% are singletons. The material was PBMCs, obtained before treatment. Receptors originate from a female donor with ovarian cancer.

This sequence joins TRBV7-8 and TRBJ2-1; no clear D. Germline lookup yields CDR1 SGHVS and CDR2 FQNEAQ. Trimming stripped 5 bases from V and 3 bases from J, with 5 bases between. This CDR3 spans 12 amino acids. CDR3: CASSPDYNEQFF. In DNA form, the CDR3 reads TGTGCCAGCAGCCCCGACTACAATGAGCAGTTCTTC.

Worth noting for this clonotype: A far larger clone is one base from this, pointing to a likely read error. Since the CDR3 does not end with the conserved phenylalanine or tryptophan, this likely comes from a read error. The rearrangement uses TRBV7-6 and TRBJ1-5; D gene uncertain. From germline, CDR1 is SGHVS and CDR2 FNYEAQ. Trimming pared 6 bases from V and 6 bases from J, leaving 6 bases between. CDR3 length equals 11 residues. CDR3 protein: CASSVGQPQHY. The CDR3 DNA is TGTGCCAGCAGTGTTGGTCAGCCCCAGCATTAT.

This clonotype showed up many times. The CDR3 coding sequence is TGTGCCAGCAGTGAAGCGCTCCCGGGGACTAGATTGTGGAATGAGCAGTTCTTC. Protein sequence: CASSEALPGTRLWNEQFF. The rearrangement links TRBV2 to TRBJ2-1; 8 bases are a match to TRBD2. V shed 0 bases and J 7 bases; nucleotides not matched to a gene: 14. This CDR3 comprises 18 residues. Germline V gene data show CDR1 as SNHLY and CDR2 as FYNNEI. Complete variable domain (other parts from reference TRBV2 and TRBJ2-1): EPEVTQTPSHQVTQMGQEVILRCVPISNHLYFYWYRQILGQKVEFLVSFYNNEISEKSEIFDDQFSVERPDGSNFTLKIRSTKLEDSAMYFCASSEALPGTRLWNEQFFGPGTRLTVL.

Ten or more counts support this clonotype. This chain joins TRBV6-2 or TRBV6-3 and TRBJ1-5; D remains unclear. V dropped 5 bases and J dropped 3 bases, with 11 bases sitting between them. CDR1 and CDR2 from the germline V gene are MNHEY and SVGEGT. The length of the CDR3 is 14 residues. The CDR3 sequence: CASSRRQVNQPQHF. For the CDR3, the DNA is TGTGCCAGCAGTCGTCGCCAGGTCAATCAGCCCCAGCATTTT.

In its sample, this clonotype was seen many times. V usage is TRBV28 and J usage is TRBJ2-7; D possibly corresponds to TRBD1 (5 bases). The germline V gene encodes CDR1 MDHEN and CDR2 SYDVKM. CDR3 length: 14 residues. Between the trimmed V and J ends, which lost 3 bases and 12 bases, there was a span of 21 bases. CDR3 region: CASSFAHLTERPYF. The CDR3 DNA reads as TGTGCCAGCAGTTTTGCCCACCTGACAGAACGGCCGTACTTC.

This clonotype was detected many times. The chain combines TRBV20-1 with TRBJ1-1; the D is unclear. Germline lookup yields CDR1 DFQATT and CDR2 SNEGSKA (reference sequence). The V and J ends lost 0 bases and 7 bases respectively, with 12 bases between them. The CDR3 sequence is 13 residues long. The CDR3 protein is CSARDPRSGEAFF. The CDR3 coding sequence is TGCAGTGCTAGAGATCCCCGGAGTGGTGAAGCTTTCTTT.

About this clonotype: This sequence is one base from a far larger clone and is likely a read error. The gene calls are TRBV6-6 and TRBJ2-7, with TRBD2 identical over 9 bases. From germline, CDR1 is MNHNY and CDR2 SVGAGI (reference sequence). The V gene end was trimmed by 4 bases and the J gene end by 5 bases; junction bases not matched to a gene: 12. The CDR3 is 16 residues long. The CDR3 nucleotides are TGTGCCAGCAGTTCCCTGGAGCTAGCGGGGATTAACGAGCAGTACTTC. It is translated as CASSSLELAGINEQYF.

This clonotype was seen ten or more times. The chain couples TRBV20-1 to TRBJ2-3, with 7 bases that match TRBD2. The CDR3 totals 14 residues. The ends lost 5 bases at V and 2 bases at J; junction bases unmatched: 7. Germline CDR1 is DFQATT and CDR2 is SNEGSKA (reference sequence). CDR3 loop: CSALGTTNTDTQYF. CDR3 bases: TGCAGTGCTCTCGGGACTACTAACACAGATACGCAGTATTTT.

This clonotype was seen repeatedly, ten times or more. This chain uses TRBV28 with TRBJ2-1; 8 nucleotides match TRBD1. The germline V gene encodes CDR1 MDHEN and CDR2 SYDVKM. This CDR3 comprises 13 residues. Losses at the gene ends were 9 bases for V and 5 bases for J; bases not matched to a gene: 6. The CDR3 DNA follows: TGTGCCAGTAGACAGGGGAACAACAATGAGCAGTTCTTC. Translating it yields CASRQGNNNEQFF. The full variable domain, completed using reference TRBV28 and TRBJ2-1, is DVKVTQSSRYLVKRTGEKVFLECVQDMDHENMFWYRQDPGLGLRLIYFSYDVKMKEKGDIPEGYSVSREKKERFSLILESASTNQTSMYLCASRQGNNNEQFFGPGTRLTVL.

This clonotype has at least ten counts. The J gene is TRBJ2-2, the V gene TRBV12-3 or TRBV12-4, with 9 nucleotides matching TRBD2. The CDR3 covers 15 residues. Losses at the gene ends were 6 bases for V and 2 bases for J; bases not matched to a gene: 4. The CDR3 nucleotides read TGTGCCAGCAGGCATAGCGGGAGAAACACCGGGGAGCTGTTTTTT. This encodes CASRHSGRNTGELFF.

This clonotype was found many times. V and J are TRBV5-1 and TRBJ1-1; D is ambiguous. The germline gives CDR1 SGHRS, CDR2 YFSETQ. V was pared by 4 bases and J by 4 bases, with 14 bases between. The CDR3 has 14 amino acids. The CDR3 nucleotides are TGCGCCAGCAGCCCCCCCCAAGGGAGCACTGAAGCTTTCTTT. This gives the protein CASSPPQGSTEAFF.

The table lists this clonotype with a few counts. The rearrangement uses TRBV4-3 and TRBJ1-2; 8 nucleotides agree with TRBD1. V shed 3 bases, J shed 3 bases, and the junction held 0 bases outside the gene matches. CDR3 length equals 13 residues. CDR1 LGHNA and CDR2 YSLEER come from the germline V gene. CDR3 sequence (DNA): TGCGCCAGCAGCCAGGGACAGGACTATGGCTACACCTTC. Translation gives CASSQGQDYGYTF.

The chain carries TRBV7-9 and TRBJ2-5; no clear D. Per germline, CDR1 SEHNR and CDR2 FQNEAQ (reference sequence). The CDR3 consists of 15 residues. V was cut by 1 base and J by 6 bases, with 15 bases left in between. In DNA, the CDR3 is TGTGCCAGCAGCTTAGTGGCAACAGCGAGAAAGACCCAGTACTTC. This codes for CASSLVATARKTQYF.

The rearrangement uses TRBV19 and TRBJ2-5; a weak D match, TRBD1 (5 bases). V lost 3 bases and J 6 bases, leaving 23 bases between the germline ends. Germline loops: CDR1 LNHDA, CDR2 SQIVND (reference sequence). CDR3 length: 17 residues. CDR3 sequence reads: CASSIRSGQGIGQTQYF. For the CDR3, the DNA is TGTGCCAGTAGTATCCGGTCTGGGCAGGGAATAGGCCAGACCCAGTACTTC. The full variable domain, in which reference TRBV19 and TRBJ2-5 provide the parts outside the CDR3, is DGGITQSPKYLFRKEGQNVTLSCEQNLNHDAMYWYRQDPGQGLRLIYYSQIVNDFQKGDIAEGYSVSREKKESFPLTVTSAQKNPTAFYLCASSIRSGQGIGQTQYFGPGTRLLVL.

This clonotype occurred many times. This sequence joins TRBV2 and TRBJ2-1; TRBD1 matches at 8 bases. CDR3 length equals 14 residues. J lost 4 bases, V lost 2 bases, and 1 base had no gene match. Per the germline V gene, CDR1 is SNHLY and CDR2 is FYNNEI. CDR3 loop: CASSEQGAYNEQFF. Here the CDR3 DNA reads TGTGCCAGCAGTGAACAGGGGGCATACAATGAGCAGTTCTTC.

This clonotype was found many times. The rearrangement uses TRBV29-1 and TRBJ2-1; 8 bases agree with TRBD1. CDR1 and CDR2 (germline): SQVTM, ANQGSEA. V dropped 5 bases and J dropped 2; count of bases not matched to a gene: 2. This CDR3 is 13 amino acids long. The CDR3 DNA sequence: TGCAGCGTTCAGGGGGCGCCCTACAATGAGCAGTTCTTC. It is translated as CSVQGAPYNEQFF.

This clonotype was seen at least ten times. The rearrangement uses TRBV18 and TRBJ2-4; 10 nucleotides match TRBD1. Germline values: CDR1 KGHSH, CDR2 LQKENI. After removal of 7 bases from V and 11 bases from J, the junction contained 8 bases not matched to a gene. CDR3 length: 13 amino acids. This CDR3 is CASYIPGQGFQYF. CDR3 bases: TGTGCCAGCTATATACCGGGACAGGGGTTTCAGTACTTC.

This clonotype was seen more than once but under ten times. An end of the junction differs from the germline gene, which may be a read error. The chain recombines TRBV5-3 with TRBJ1-1; D perhaps matches TRBD1 (6 bases). TRBV5-3 counts as an open reading frame of uncertain function. The CDR3 spans 12 residues. This CDR3 reads CASSFRGTEAFF. The CDR3 coding sequence is TGTGCCAGCAGCTTCAGGGGTACCGAAGCTTTCTTT.